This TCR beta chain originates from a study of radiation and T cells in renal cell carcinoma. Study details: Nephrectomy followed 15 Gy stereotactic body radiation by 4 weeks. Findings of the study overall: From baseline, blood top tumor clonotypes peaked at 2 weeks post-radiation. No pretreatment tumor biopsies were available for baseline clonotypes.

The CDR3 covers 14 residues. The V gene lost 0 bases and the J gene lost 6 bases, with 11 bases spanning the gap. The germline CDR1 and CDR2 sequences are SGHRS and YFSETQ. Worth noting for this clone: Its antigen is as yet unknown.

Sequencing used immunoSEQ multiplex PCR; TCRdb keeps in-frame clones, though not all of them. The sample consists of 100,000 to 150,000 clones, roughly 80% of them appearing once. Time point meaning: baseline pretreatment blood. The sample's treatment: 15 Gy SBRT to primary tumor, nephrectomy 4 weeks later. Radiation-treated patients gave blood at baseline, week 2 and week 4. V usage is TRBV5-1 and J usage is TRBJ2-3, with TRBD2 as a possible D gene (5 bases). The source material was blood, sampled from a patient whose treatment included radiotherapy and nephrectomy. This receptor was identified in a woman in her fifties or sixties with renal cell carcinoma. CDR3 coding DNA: TGCGCCAGCAGCTTGGCCGGGAATGGTGATACGCAGTATTTT. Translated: CASSLAGNGDTQYF.